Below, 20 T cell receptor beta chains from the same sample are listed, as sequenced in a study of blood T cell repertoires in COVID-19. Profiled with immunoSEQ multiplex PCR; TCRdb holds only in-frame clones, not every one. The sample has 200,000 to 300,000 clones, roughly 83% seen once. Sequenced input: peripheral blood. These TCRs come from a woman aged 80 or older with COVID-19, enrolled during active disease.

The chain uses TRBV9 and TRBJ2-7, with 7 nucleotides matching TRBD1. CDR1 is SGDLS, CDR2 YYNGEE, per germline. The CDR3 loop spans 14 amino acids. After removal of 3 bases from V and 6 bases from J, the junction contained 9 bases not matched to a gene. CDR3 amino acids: CASSDRQGNGEQYF. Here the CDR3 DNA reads TGTGCCAGCAGCGATCGACAGGGAAATGGCGAGCAGTACTTC.

Here the CDR3 DNA reads TGTGCCACCAGTACCCGCCAACAGGGGATGGCGGCCGGGGAGCTGTTTTTT. This codes for CATSTRQQGMAAGELFF. The chain recombines TRBV24-1 with TRBJ2-2; 7 nucleotides match TRBD1. V dropped 6 bases and J dropped 6; count of bases not matched to a gene: 15. CDR1 and CDR2 (germline): KGHDR, SFDVKD. The CDR3 is 17 amino acids.

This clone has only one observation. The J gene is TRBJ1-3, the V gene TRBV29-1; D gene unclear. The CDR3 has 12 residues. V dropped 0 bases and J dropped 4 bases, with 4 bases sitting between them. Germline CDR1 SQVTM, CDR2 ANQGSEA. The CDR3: CSVEDQGNTIYF. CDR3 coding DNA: TGCAGCGTTGAAGATCAAGGAAACACCATATATTTT.

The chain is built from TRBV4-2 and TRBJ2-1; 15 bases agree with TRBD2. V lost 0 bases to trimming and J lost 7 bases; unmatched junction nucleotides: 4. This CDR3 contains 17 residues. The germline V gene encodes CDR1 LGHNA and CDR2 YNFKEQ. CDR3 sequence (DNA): TGTGCCAGCAGCCAAGAGGGACTAGCGGGGGGCCGGAATGAGCAGTTCTTC. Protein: CASSQEGLAGGRNEQFF.

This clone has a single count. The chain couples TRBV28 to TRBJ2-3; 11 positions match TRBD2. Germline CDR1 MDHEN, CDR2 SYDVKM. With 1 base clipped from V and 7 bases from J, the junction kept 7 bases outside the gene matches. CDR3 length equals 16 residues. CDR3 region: CASSLSVAGGINTQYF. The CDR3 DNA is TGTGCCAGCAGTTTATCGGTAGCGGGGGGGATAAATACGCAGTATTTT.

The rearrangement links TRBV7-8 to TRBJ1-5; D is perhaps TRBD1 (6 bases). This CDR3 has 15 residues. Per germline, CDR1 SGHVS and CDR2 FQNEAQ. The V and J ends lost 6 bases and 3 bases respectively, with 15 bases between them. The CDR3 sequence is CASRLSGQINQPQHF. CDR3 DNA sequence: TGTGCCAGCAGACTAAGCGGACAGATCAATCAGCCCCAGCATTTT.

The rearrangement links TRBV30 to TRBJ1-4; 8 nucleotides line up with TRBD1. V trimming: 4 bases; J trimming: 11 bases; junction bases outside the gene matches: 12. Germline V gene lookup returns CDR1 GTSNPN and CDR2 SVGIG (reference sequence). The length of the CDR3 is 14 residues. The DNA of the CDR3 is TGTGCCTGGACGGCGACAGGGGCTAAGGTGAAACTGTTTTTT. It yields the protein CAWTATGAKVKLFF. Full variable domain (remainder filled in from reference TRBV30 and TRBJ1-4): SQTIHQWPATLVQPVGSPLSLECTVEGTSNPNLYWYRQAAGRGLQLLFYSVGIGQISSEVPQNLSASRPQDRQFILSSKKLLLSDSGFYLCAWTATGAKVKLFFGSGTQLSVL.

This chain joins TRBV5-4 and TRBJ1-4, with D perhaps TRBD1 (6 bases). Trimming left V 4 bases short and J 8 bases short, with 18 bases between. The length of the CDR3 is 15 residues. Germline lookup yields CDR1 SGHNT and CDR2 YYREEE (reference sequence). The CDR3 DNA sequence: TGTGCCAGCAGCCTGAAGGCGGGGGGCGGCGAAAAACTGTTTTTT. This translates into CASSLKAGGGEKLFF.

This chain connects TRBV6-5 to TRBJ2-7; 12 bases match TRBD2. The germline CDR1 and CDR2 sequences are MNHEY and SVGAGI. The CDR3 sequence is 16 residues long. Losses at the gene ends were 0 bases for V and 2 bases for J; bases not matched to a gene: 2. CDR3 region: CASSYSPSGGAYEQYF. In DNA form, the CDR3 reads TGTGCCAGCAGTTACTCGCCTAGCGGGGGGGCCTACGAGCAGTACTTC.

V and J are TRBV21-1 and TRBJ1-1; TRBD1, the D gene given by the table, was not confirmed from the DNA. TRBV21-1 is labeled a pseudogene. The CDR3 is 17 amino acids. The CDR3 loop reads CASSKAGLTGWDTEAFF. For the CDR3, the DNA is TGTGCCAGCAGCAAAGCGGGCTTGACAGGGTGGGACACTGAAGCTTTCTTT.

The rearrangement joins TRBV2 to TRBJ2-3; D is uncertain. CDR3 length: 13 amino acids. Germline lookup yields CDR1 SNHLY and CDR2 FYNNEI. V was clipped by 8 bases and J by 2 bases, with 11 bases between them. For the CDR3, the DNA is TGTGCCAGCGGAAGAGGCTCCACAGATACGCAGTATTTT. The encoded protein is CASGRGSTDTQYF.

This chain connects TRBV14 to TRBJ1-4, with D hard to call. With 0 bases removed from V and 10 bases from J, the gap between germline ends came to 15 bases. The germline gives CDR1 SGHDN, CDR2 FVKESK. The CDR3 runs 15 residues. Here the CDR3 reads CASSQERYPMGKLFF. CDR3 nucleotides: TGTGCCAGCAGCCAAGAGAGGTATCCCATGGGAAAACTGTTTTTT.

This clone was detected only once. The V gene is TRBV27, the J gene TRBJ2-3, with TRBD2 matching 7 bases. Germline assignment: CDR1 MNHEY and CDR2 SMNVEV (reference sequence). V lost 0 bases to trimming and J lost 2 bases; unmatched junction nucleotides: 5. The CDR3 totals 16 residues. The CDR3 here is CASSLSAGSVTDTQYF. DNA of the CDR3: TGTGCCAGCAGTTTATCAGCGGGGAGTGTCACAGATACGCAGTATTTT.

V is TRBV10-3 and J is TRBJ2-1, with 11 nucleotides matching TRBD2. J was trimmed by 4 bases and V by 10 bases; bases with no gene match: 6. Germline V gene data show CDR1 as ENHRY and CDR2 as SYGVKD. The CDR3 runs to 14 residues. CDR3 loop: CASLAGGRYNEQFF. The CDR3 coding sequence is TGTGCCAGTTTAGCGGGGGGGCGGTACAATGAGCAGTTCTTC.

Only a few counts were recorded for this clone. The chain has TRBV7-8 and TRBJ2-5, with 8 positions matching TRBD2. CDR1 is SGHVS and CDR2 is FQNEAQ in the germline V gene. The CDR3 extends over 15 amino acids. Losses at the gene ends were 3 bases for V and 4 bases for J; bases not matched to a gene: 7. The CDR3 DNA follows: TGTGCCAGCAGCTTTCTCCGGGGGGGCGGAGAGACCCAGTACTTC. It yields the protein CASSFLRGGGETQYF.

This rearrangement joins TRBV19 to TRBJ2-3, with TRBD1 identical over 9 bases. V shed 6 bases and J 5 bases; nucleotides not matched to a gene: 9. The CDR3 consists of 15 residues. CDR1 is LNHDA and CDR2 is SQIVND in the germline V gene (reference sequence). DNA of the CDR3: TGTGCCAGTAGGGAAACAGGGGGCGGAAGAGATACGCAGTATTTT. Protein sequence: CASRETGGGRDTQYF.

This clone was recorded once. CDR3 sequence reads: CASSDRHRGLGYTF. The CDR3 region has the DNA TGTGCCAGCAGTGATAGGCACAGGGGTTTGGGCTACACCTTC. This sequence joins TRBV6-1 and TRBJ1-2; 7 bases align to TRBD1. Germline V lookup: CDR1 MNHNS, CDR2 SASEGT. Unmatched junction bases numbered 9, after V lost 3 bases and J lost 8 bases. The CDR3 contains 14 residues.

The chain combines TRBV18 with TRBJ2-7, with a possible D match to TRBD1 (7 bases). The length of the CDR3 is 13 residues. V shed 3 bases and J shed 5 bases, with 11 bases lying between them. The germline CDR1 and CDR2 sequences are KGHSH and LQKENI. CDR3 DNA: TGTGCCAGCTCACCCCAGGGGGGACACGAGCAGTACGTC. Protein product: CASSPQGGHEQYV.

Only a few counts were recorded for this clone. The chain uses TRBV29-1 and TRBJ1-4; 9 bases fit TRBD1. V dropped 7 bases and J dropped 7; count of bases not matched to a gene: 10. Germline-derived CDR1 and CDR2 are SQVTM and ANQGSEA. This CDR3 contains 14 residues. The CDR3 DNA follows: TGCAGCGGACGGACCGGGACAGGGTTTGAAAAACTGTTTTTT. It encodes CSGRTGTGFEKLFF. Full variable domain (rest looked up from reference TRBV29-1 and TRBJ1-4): SAVISQKPSRDICQRGTSLTIQCQVDSQVTMMFWYRQQPGQSLTLIATANQGSEATYESGFVIDKFPISRPNLTFSTLTVSNMSPEDSSIYLCSGRTGTGFEKLFFGSGTQLSVL.

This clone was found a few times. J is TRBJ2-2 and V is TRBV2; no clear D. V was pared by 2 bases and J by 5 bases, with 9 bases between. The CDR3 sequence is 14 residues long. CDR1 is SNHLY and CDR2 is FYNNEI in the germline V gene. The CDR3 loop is CASSEWQFTGELFF. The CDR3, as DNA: TGTGCCAGCAGTGAATGGCAGTTTACCGGGGAGCTGTTTTTT.